The next 17 T cell receptor beta chains were all read from a single sample in a study of blood T cell repertoires in COVID-19. Using immunoSEQ multiplex PCR, the repertoire was profiled, and TCRdb retains in-frame clones only, with some absent. The sample has roughly 280,000 clones, 89% seen once; the top ten hold roughly 2.2%. Sequenced input: peripheral blood. Every receptor here comes from a man aged 50-60 years with acute or convalescent COVID-19.

This CDR3 is CASSRTAREGELFF. DNA for the CDR3: TGTGCCAGCAGTAGGACAGCTCGGGAAGGGGAGCTGTTTTTT. V and J are TRBV2 and TRBJ2-2; D may be TRBD1 (6 bases). The V and J ends lost 5 bases and 8 bases respectively, with 15 bases between them. CDR1 is SNHLY, CDR2 FYNNEI, per germline. This CDR3 is built from 14 residues. The complete variable domain, with remaining parts taken from reference TRBV2 and TRBJ2-2, reads EPEVTQTPSHQVTQMGQEVILRCVPISNHLYFYWYRQILGQKVEFLVSFYNNEISEKSEIFDDQFSVERPDGSNFTLKIRSTKLEDSAMYFCASSRTAREGELFFGEGSRLTVL.

The V and J genes are TRBV5-1 and TRBJ2-5; D perhaps matches TRBD1 (6 bases). CDR1 SGHRS and CDR2 YFSETQ come from the germline V gene. The CDR3 runs 14 residues. V gave up 7 bases and J gave up 10 bases, with 23 bases separating them. The chain's CDR3 is CASQLGGQQGGQYF. The CDR3 DNA reads as TGCGCCAGCCAGCTTGGAGGACAGCAAGGGGGCCAGTACTTC.

The chain carries TRBV10-3 and TRBJ2-7, with D possibly matching TRBD1 (6 bases). There are 14 residues in the CDR3. Germline V lookup: CDR1 ENHRY, CDR2 SYGVKD. Trimming shortened V by 5 bases and J by 4 bases, and 15 bases separated the two germline ends. CDR3: CAISPATGSYEQYF. The CDR3, as DNA: TGTGCCATCAGTCCGGCTACAGGGTCGTACGAGCAGTACTTC.

In its sample, this clone was seen once. CDR3 in DNA: TGTGCCAGCTCTGAGAGCTCCTACAATGAGCAGTTCTTC. Its translation is CASSESSYNEQFF. The rearrangement links TRBV7-3 to TRBJ2-1; D is undetermined. The CDR3 runs to 13 residues. Trimming cost V 8 bases and J 0 bases, with 8 bases left between them. In germline, CDR1 is SGHTA, CDR2 FQGTGA.

The CDR3 reads CASARQQNTEAFF. The CDR3 DNA reads as TGTGCCAGCGCGCGACAGCAGAACACTGAAGCTTTCTTT. The chain has TRBV9 and TRBJ1-1; tentatively, D is TRBD1 (5 bases). Per the germline V gene, CDR1 is SGDLS and CDR2 is YYNGEE. The CDR3 length is 13 residues. Trimming left V 7 bases short and J 1 base short, with 11 bases between.

The V and J genes are TRBV5-1 and TRBJ2-5; possible D gene TRBD2, 6 bases. The V end lost 6 bases, the J end lost 3 bases, and 15 bases lay between the germline ends. CDR3 length equals 14 residues. CDR1 SGHRS and CDR2 YFSETQ come from the germline V gene. The CDR3 spells CASNSAGFEETQYF. For the CDR3, the DNA is TGCGCCAGCAATTCGGCGGGATTCGAAGAGACCCAGTACTTC.

The chain combines TRBV3-1 (or the pseudogene TRBV3-2) with TRBJ2-5; 9 positions agree with TRBD2. Germline V gives CDR1 LGHDT, CDR2 YNNKEL (reference sequence). J gave up 3 bases and V 1 base, and 6 bases lay outside the gene matches. The CDR3 totals 16 residues. CDR3 in amino acids: CASSQGTASGEETQYF. The CDR3 bases are TGTGCCAGCAGCCAAGGAACGGCTAGCGGGGAAGAGACCCAGTACTTC.

The chain combines TRBV5-1 with TRBJ2-1; a possible D gene is TRBD2 (6 bases). Trimming stripped 4 bases from V and 5 bases from J, with 13 bases between. This CDR3 spans 14 amino acids. Germline CDR1 and CDR2: SGHRS and YFSETQ. The CDR3 here is CASSLMGGHNEQFF. The CDR3 nucleotides are TGCGCCAGCAGCCTCATGGGGGGACACAATGAGCAGTTCTTC.

This clone was observed a few times. The rearrangement links TRBV27 to TRBJ2-7, with 7 bases lining up with TRBD1. V lost 3 bases to trimming and J lost 4 bases; unmatched junction nucleotides: 12. The CDR3 length is 16 residues. Germline CDR1 reads MNHEY; CDR2 reads SMNVEV (reference sequence). Here the CDR3 DNA reads TGTGCCAGCAGTTTGGATTCACAGGGGATGAGGTACGAGCAGTACTTC. Protein: CASSLDSQGMRYEQYF.

Here the CDR3 reads CASSQQGIVTDTQYF. In DNA form, the CDR3 reads TGTGCCAGCAGCCAACAGGGAATCGTAACAGATACGCAGTATTTT. The chain is built from TRBV14 and TRBJ2-3; perhaps TRBD1 as D (5 bases). V dropped 2 bases and J dropped 3 bases, with 12 bases sitting between them. The length of the CDR3 is 15 residues. Germline V gene sequence: CDR1 SGHDN, CDR2 FVKESK.

The chain uses TRBV2 and TRBJ2-3, with D possibly matching TRBD1 (6 bases). Germline V gives CDR1 SNHLY, CDR2 FYNNEI. V was trimmed by 3 bases and J by 0 bases, leaving 16 bases between them. The CDR3 sequence is 17 residues long. CDR3 amino acids: CASSETRDTTSTDTQYF. Here the CDR3 DNA reads TGTGCCAGCAGTGAGACCCGGGACACTACTAGCACAGATACGCAGTATTTT.

The rearrangement joins TRBV4-1 to TRBJ1-4; D gene ambiguous. The V gene's germline CDR1 is MGHRA and CDR2 YSYEKL. The germline V and J ends were trimmed by 2 bases and 8 bases, with 15 bases remaining between them. CDR3 size: 15 residues. The CDR3 DNA sequence: TGCGCCAGCAGCCAACTGGGAGTCCCGGGAGAAAAACTGTTTTTT. Protein sequence: CASSQLGVPGEKLFF.

CDR3 in amino acids: CASSVVDRGNTEAFF. CDR3 DNA: TGTGCCAGCAGCGTAGTCGACAGGGGGAACACTGAAGCTTTCTTT. The rearrangement uses TRBV9 and TRBJ1-1, with 8 bases aligning to TRBD1. The V and J ends lost 0 bases and 1 base, in that order; junction bases with no gene match: 2. This CDR3 has 15 amino acids. The germline CDR1 and CDR2 sequences are SGDLS and YYNGEE.

This chain links TRBV3-1 (or the pseudogene TRBV3-2) with TRBJ1-5, with a possible D match to TRBD1 (5 bases). V lost 1 base and J 8 bases, leaving 6 bases between the germline ends. This CDR3 has 12 amino acids. Germline values: CDR1 LGHDT, CDR2 YNNKEL (reference sequence). This CDR3 is CASSQGGEPQHF. The DNA of the CDR3 is TGTGCCAGCAGCCAAGGGGGGGAGCCCCAGCATTTT.

The chain carries TRBV30 and TRBJ2-5; 11 bases fit TRBD1. This CDR3 contains 16 residues. Germline V gene data show CDR1 as GTSNPN and CDR2 as SVGIG (reference sequence). J was trimmed by 0 bases and V by 7 bases; bases with no gene match: 10. CDR3 DNA sequence: TGTGCCTTAGGACAGGGGGCTCCTTCGTACCAAGAGACCCAGTACTTC. It translates to CALGQGAPSYQETQYF.

The J gene is TRBJ2-5, the V gene TRBV29-1; a possible D gene is TRBD2 (6 bases). The CDR3 extends over 15 amino acids. CDR1 is SQVTM, CDR2 ANQGSEA, per germline. The ends were cut back, 1 base at V and 5 bases at J, with 17 bases in the middle. CDR3 loop: CSVEGSPGDVETQYF. CDR3 bases: TGCAGCGTTGAAGGGTCACCGGGGGACGTTGAGACCCAGTACTTC.

The rearrangement uses TRBV5-1 and TRBJ2-7, with 10 nucleotides matching TRBD1. The CDR3 is made up of 15 amino acids. Germline CDR1 SGHRS, CDR2 YFSETQ. With 4 bases clipped from V and 2 bases from J, the junction kept 6 bases outside the gene matches. CDR3 loop: CASSRGTGEPYEQYF. The CDR3 DNA is TGCGCCAGCAGCAGAGGGACAGGGGAGCCCTACGAGCAGTACTTC.